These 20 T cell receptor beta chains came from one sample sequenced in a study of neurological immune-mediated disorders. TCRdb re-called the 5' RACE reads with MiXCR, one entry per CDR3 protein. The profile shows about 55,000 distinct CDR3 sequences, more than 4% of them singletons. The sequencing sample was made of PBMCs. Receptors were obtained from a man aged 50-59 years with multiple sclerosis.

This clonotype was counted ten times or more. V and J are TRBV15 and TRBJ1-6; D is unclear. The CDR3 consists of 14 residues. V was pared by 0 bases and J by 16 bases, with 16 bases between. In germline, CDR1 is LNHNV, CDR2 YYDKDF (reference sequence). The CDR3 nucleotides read TGTGCCACCAGCAGAGAGTCCCAGGCCCTAATTCTCCACTTT. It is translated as CATSRESQALILHF.

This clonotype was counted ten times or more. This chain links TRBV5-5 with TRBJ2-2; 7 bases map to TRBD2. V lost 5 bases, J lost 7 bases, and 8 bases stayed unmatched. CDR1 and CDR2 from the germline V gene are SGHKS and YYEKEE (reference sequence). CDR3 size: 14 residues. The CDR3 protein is CASRFPGGRGELFF. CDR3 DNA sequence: TGTGCCAGCAGGTTTCCGGGGGGTCGCGGGGAGCTGTTTTTT.

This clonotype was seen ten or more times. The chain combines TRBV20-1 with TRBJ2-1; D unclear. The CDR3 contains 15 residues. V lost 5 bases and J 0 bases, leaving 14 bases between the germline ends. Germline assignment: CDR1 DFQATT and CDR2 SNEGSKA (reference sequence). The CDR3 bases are TGCAGTGCTTTGAACCCGACTCGCTCCTACAATGAGCAGTTCTTC. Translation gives CSALNPTRSYNEQFF.

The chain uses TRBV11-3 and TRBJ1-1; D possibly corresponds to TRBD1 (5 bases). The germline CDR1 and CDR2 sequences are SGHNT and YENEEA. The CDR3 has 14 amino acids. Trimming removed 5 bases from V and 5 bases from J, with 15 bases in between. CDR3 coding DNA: TGTGCCAGCAGCCTAACTAGTCAGGGTACTGAAGCTTTCTTT. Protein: CASSLTSQGTEAFF.

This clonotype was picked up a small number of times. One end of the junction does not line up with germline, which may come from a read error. This chain's CDR3 is CASSLDTGGNQPQNF. For the CDR3, the DNA is TGCGCCAGCAGCTTGGACACAGGGGGTAATCAGCCCCAGAATTTT. This chain links TRBV5-1 with TRBJ1-5; 8 bases agree with TRBD1. This CDR3 has 15 amino acids. Germline CDR1 is SGHRS and CDR2 is YFSETQ. The variable domain in full, completed from reference TRBV5-1 and TRBJ1-5, reads KAGVTQTPRYLIKTRGQQVTLSCSPISGHRSVSWYQQTPGQGLQFLFEYFSETQRNKGNFPGRFSGRQFSNSRSEMNVSTLELGDSALYLCASSLDTGGNQPQNFGDGTRLSIL.

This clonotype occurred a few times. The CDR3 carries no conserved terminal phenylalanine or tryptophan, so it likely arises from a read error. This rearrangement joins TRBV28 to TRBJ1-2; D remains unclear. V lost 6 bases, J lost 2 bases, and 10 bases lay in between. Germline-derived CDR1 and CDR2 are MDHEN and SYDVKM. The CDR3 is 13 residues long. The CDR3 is CASSHKENYGYTY. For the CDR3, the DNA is TGTGCCAGCAGCCATAAGGAGAACTATGGCTACACCTAC.

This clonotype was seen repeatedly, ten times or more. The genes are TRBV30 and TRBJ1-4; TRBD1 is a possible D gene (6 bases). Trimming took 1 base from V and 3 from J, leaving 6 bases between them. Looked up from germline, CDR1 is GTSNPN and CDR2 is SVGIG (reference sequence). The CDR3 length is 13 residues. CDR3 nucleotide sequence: TGTGCCTGGAGTGGACAGGCTAATGAAAAACTGTTTTTT. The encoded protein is CAWSGQANEKLFF.

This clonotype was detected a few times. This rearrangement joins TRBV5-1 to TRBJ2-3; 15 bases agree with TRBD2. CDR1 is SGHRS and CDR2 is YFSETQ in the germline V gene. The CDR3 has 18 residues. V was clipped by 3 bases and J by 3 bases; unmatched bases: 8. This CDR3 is CASSSSGLAGGQTDTQYF. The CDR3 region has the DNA TGCGCCAGCAGCTCCTCGGGACTAGCGGGGGGCCAAACAGATACGCAGTATTTT.

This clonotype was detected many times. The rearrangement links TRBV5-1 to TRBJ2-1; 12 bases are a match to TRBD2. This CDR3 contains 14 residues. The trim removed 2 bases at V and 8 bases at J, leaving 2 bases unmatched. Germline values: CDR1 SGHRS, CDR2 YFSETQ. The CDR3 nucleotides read TGCGCCAGCAGCTTCCTAGCGGGGGGGCATGAGCAGTTCTTC. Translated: CASSFLAGGHEQFF.

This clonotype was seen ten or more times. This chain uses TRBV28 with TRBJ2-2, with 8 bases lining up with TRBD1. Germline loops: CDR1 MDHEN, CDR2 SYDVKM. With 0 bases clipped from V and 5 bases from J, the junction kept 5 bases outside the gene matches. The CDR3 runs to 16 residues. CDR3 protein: CASSLWGQASTGELFF. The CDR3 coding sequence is TGTGCCAGCAGTTTATGGGGACAGGCTTCGACCGGGGAGCTGTTTTTT.

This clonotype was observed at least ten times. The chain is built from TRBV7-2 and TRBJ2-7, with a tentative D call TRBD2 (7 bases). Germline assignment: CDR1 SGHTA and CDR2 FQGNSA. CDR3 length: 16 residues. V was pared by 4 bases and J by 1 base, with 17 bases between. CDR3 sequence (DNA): TGTGCCAGCAGCTCTGTTGGGGCGGGGGCTTCCTACGAGCAGTACTTC. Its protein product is CASSSVGAGASYEQYF.

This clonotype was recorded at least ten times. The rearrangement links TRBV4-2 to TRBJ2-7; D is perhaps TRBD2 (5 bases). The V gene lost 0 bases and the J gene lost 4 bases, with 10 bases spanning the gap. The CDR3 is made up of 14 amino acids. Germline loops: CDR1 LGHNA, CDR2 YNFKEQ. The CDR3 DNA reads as TGTGCCAGCAGCCAAGAAGCGGTCCTTTACGAGCAGTACTTC. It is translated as CASSQEAVLYEQYF.

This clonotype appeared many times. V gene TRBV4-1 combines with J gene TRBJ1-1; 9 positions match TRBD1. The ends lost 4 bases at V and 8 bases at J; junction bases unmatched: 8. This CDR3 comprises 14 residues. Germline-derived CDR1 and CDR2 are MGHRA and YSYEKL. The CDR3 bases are TGCGCCAGCAGCCTCTCACAGGGGGCGGCAGAAGCTTTCTTT. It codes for CASSLSQGAAEAFF.

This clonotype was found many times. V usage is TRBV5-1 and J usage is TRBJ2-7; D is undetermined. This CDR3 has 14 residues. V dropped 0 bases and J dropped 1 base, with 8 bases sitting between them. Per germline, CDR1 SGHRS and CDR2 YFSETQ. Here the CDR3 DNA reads TGCGCCAGCAGCTTGGATCAGCCTTCCTACGAGCAGTACTTC. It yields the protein CASSLDQPSYEQYF.

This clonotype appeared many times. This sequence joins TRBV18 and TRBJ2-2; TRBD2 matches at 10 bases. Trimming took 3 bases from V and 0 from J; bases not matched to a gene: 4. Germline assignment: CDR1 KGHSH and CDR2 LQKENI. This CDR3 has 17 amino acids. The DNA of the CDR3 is TGTGCCAGCTCACCGGAGCTAGCGGGGGCGAACACCGGGGAGCTGTTTTTT. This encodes CASSPELAGANTGELFF.

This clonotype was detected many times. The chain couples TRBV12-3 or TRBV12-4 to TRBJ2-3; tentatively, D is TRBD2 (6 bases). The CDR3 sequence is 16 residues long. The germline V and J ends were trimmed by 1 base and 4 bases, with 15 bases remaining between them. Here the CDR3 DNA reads TGTGCCAGCAGTTTAGACGCCGGGAGAGGGCCAGATACGCAGTATTTT. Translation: CASSLDAGRGPDTQYF.

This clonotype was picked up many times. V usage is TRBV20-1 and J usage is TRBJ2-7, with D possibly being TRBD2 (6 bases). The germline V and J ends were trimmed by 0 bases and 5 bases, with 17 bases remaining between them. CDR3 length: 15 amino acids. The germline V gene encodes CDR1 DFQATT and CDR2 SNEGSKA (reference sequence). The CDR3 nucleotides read TGCAGTGCTAGAGATCCGAGGGTAGCGGTTGACGAGCAGTACTTC. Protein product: CSARDPRVAVDEQYF.

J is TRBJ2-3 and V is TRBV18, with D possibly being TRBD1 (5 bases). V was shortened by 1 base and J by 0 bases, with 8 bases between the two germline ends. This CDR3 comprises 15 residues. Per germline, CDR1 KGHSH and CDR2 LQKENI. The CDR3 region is CASSPLQGSTDTQYF. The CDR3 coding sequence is TGTGCCAGCTCACCACTGCAGGGCAGCACAGATACGCAGTATTTT.

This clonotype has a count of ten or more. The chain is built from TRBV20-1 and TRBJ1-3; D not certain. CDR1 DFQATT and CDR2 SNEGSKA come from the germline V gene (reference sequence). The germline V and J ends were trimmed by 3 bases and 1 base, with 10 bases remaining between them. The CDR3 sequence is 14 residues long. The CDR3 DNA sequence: TGCAGTGCTAGGCGGGCTGGATCTGGAAACACCATATATTTT. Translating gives CSARRAGSGNTIYF.

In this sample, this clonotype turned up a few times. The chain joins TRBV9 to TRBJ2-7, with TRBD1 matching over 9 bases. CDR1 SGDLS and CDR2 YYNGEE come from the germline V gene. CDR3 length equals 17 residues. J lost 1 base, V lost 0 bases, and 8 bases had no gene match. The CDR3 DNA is TGTGCCAGCAGCGTAGAGGGGTACGGGACAGGGTCCTACGAGCAGTACTTC. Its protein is CASSVEGYGTGSYEQYF.